This T cell receptor beta chain stems from a study of T cell responses to AZD1222 COVID-19 vaccine. The assay was immunoSEQ multiplex PCR, and TCRdb's table has in-frame clones only and misses some. Of about 160,000 clones in the sample, more than 75% are singletons; the top ten hold roughly 4%. Germline assignment: CDR1 GTSNPN and CDR2 SVGIG (reference sequence). The V end was cut by 8 bases, the J end by 7 bases, with 15 bases between. The CDR3 runs 13 residues. Comments on this clone: Its antigen remains unidentified.

Whole-study results and caveats: The study identified only six AZD1222 recipients as seropositive at baseline.

The sequences come from peripheral blood, collected 28 days after the second AZD1222 dose. This sequence joins TRBV30 and TRBJ1-6; D is possibly TRBD1 (6 bases). The TCR comes from an adult who received the AZD1222 COVID-19 vaccine. The CDR3 sequence is CAVMWGANSPLHF. In DNA, the CDR3 is TGTGCCGTGATGTGGGGGGCGAATTCACCCCTCCACTTT.